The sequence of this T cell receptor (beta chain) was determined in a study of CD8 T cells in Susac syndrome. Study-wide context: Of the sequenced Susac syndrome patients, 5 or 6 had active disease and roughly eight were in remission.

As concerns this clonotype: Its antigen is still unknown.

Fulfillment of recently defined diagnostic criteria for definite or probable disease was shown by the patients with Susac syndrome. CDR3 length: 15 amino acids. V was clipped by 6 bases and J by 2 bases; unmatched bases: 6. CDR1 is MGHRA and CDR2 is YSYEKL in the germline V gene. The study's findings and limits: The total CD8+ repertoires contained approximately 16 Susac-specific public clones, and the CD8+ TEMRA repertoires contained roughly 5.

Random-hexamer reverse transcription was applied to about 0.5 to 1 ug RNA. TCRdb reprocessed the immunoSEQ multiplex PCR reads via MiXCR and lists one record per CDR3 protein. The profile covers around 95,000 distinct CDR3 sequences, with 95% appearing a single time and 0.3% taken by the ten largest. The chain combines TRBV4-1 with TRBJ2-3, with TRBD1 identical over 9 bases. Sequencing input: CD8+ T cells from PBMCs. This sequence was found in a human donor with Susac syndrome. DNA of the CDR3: TGCGCCAGCAGAAACCGGGACAGGGACACAGATACGCAGTATTTT. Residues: CASRNRDRDTDTQYF.